The T cell receptor (beta chain) described here comes from a study of blood T cell repertoires in COVID-19. This clone was seen just once. Libraries were prepared by immunoSEQ multiplex PCR; TCRdb keeps only in-frame clonotypes and omits some of them. The sample has around 250,000 clones; around 83% are singletons. CDR1 and CDR2 from the germline V gene are SGHAT and FQNNGV. The CDR3 has 18 amino acids. J gave up 2 bases and V 5 bases, and 17 bases lay outside the gene matches. The source material was peripheral blood. V gene TRBV11-2 combines with J gene TRBJ2-5, with 7 positions matching TRBD1. The origin of this receptor is a woman aged 18-35 years with acute or convalescent COVID-19. CDR3 nucleotides: TGTGCCAGCAGCCCCCTCCCACAGGGGTTTGTGCAGCAAGAGACCCAGTACTTC. Its protein product is CASSPLPQGFVQQETQYF.